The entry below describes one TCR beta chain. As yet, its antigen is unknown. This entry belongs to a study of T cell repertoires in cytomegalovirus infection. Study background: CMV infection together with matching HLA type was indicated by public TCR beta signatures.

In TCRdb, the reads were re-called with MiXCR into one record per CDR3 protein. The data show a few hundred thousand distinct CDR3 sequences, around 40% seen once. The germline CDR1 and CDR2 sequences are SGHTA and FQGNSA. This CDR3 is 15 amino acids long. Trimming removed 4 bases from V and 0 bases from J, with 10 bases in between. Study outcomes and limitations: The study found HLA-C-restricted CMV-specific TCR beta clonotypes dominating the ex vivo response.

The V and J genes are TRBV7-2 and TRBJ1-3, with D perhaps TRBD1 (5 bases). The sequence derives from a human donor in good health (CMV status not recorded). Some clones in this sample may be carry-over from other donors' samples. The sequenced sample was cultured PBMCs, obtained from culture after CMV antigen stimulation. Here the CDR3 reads CASSWKGYSGNTIYF. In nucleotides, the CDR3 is TGTGCCAGCAGCTGGAAGGGGTACTCTGGAAACACCATATATTTT.